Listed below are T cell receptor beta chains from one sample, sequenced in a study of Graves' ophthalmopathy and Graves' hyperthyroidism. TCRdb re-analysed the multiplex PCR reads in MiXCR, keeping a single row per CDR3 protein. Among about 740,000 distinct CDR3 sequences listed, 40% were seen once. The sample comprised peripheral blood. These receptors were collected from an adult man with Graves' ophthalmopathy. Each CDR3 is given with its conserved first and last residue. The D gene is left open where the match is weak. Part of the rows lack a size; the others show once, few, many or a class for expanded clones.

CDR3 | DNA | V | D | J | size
CASSDTRVTETQYF | TGTGCCAGCAGTGATACTCGGGTAACGGAGACCCAGTACTTC | TRBV2 | NA | TRBJ2-5 | many
CSVRGWINSPLHF | TGCAGCGTTCGGGGGTGGATTAATTCACCCCTCCACTTT | TRBV29-1 | NA | TRBJ1-6 | NA
CASSWATGASSGNTIYF | TGTGCCAGCAGCTGGGCAACAGGGGCGAGCTCTGGAAACACCATATATTTT | TRBV7-9 | TRBD1 | TRBJ1-3 | few
CASSYEVSGYEQYF | TGTGCCAGCAGTTACGAGGTGTCGGGCTACGAGCAGTACTTC | TRBV10-3 | NA | TRBJ2-7 | NA
CASSYSVQSRFNYGYTF | TGTGCCAGCAGTTACTCGGTACAGAGTCGTTTTAACTATGGCTACACCTTC | TRBV6-6 | NA | TRBJ1-2 | few
CASSLYAGRTEAFF | TGTGCCAGCAGCTTGTATGCGGGGAGGACTGAAGCTTTCTTT | TRBV5-1 | NA | TRBJ1-1 | NA
CASSVGLQGVYEQYF | TGTGCCAGCAGCGTAGGATTACAGGGGGTCTACGAGCAGTACTTC | TRBV9 | TRBD1 | TRBJ2-7 | NA
CASSWGQGGGTEAFF | TGTGCCAGCAGCTGGGGACAGGGCGGTGGCACTGAAGCTTTCTTT | TRBV7-9 | TRBD1 | TRBJ1-1 | few
CASSGAGGDQETQYF | TGTGCCAGCAGCGGGGCGGGCGGAGACCAAGAGACCCAGTACTTC | TRBV9 | NA | TRBJ2-5 | NA
CASSLVPLPRTEAFF | TGTGCCAGCAGCTTAGTCCCCTTACCGAGGACTGAAGCTTTCTTT | TRBV7-9 | NA | TRBJ1-1 | NA